The 22 T cell receptor beta chains given below trace back to one sample, sequenced in a study of CD8 T cells in ankylosing spondylitis. Whole-study results and caveats: Ankylosing spondylitis blood seemed to carry a telltale TCR beta motif made of roughly eight highly homologous variants.

TCRdb re-derived calls from the 5' RACE reads in MiXCR, one entry per CDR3 protein. The table includes about 750,000 distinct CDR3 sequences, 15% to 20% detected once. Their cognate antigens are unknown. Input material: blood, either unsorted or a sorted T cell fraction (not recorded which). The receptors shown here come from a male donor with ankylosing spondylitis.

The genes are TRBV20-1 and TRBJ1-2; no clear D. Germline CDR1 DFQATT, CDR2 SNEGSKA (reference sequence). The V gene lost 5 bases and the J gene lost 8 bases, with 6 bases spanning the gap. The CDR3 runs 9 residues. Written as DNA, the CDR3 is TGCAGTGCTCTCGGGGGCTACACCTTC. Its protein product is CSALGGYTF.

This clonotype was found many times. This sequence joins TRBV20-1 and TRBJ2-3, with D perhaps being TRBD1 or TRBD2 (5 bases each). CDR3 size: 16 residues. Germline CDR1 is DFQATT and CDR2 is SNEGSKA (reference sequence). The V end lost 4 bases, the J end lost 2 bases, and 19 bases lay between the germline ends. The CDR3: CSAIRQQGGSTDTQYF. CDR3 bases: TGCAGTGCTATTAGGCAGCAGGGCGGGTCCACAGATACGCAGTATTTT.

The sample holds a few counts of this clonotype. The V call is TRBV20-1, the J call TRBJ1-1, with D tentatively TRBD1 (5 bases). V lost 0 bases, J lost 4 bases, and 15 bases lay in between. The CDR3 has 15 residues. CDR1 and CDR2 (germline): DFQATT, SNEGSKA (reference sequence). CDR3 coding DNA: TGCAGTGCTAGAGATTGGGGGGTTGCGGTCACTGAAGCTTTCTTT. Amino acid sequence: CSARDWGVAVTEAFF.

This clonotype has a handful of counts. The chain has TRBV6-1 and TRBJ2-3; 10 bases are shared with TRBD1. CDR3 size: 16 residues. V shed 6 bases and J 1 base; nucleotides not matched to a gene: 7. The germline V gene encodes CDR1 MNHNS and CDR2 SASEGT. The DNA of the CDR3 is TGTGCCAGCAGCCGTGGGGGGACAGGGGGCACAGATACGCAGTATTTT. Translation: CASSRGGTGGTDTQYF.

This clonotype has more than one count but fewer than ten. The chain recombines TRBV12-3 or TRBV12-4 with TRBJ2-7; 7 bases agree with TRBD1. The ends lost 6 bases at V and 0 bases at J; junction bases unmatched: 2. The CDR3 contains 13 residues. Written as DNA, the CDR3 is TGTGCCAGCAGGGGACAGAACTCCTACGAGCAGTACTTC. This sequence encodes CASRGQNSYEQYF.

In this sample, this clonotype turned up many times. J is TRBJ1-5 and V is TRBV7-2, with no clear D. CDR1 is SGHTA, CDR2 FQGNSA, per germline. V was cut by 1 base and J by 3 bases, with 10 bases left in between. The CDR3 totals 15 residues. The CDR3 bases are TGTGCCAGCAGCTTAGGAGGGTACAACAATCAGCCCCAGCATTTT. It encodes CASSLGGYNNQPQHF.

The rearrangement joins TRBV3-1 to TRBJ1-1; TRBD1 is a possible D gene (5 bases). V lost 1 base to trimming and J lost 6 bases, with 9 bases between them. CDR1 LGHDT and CDR2 YNNKEL come from the germline V gene (reference sequence). This CDR3 has 13 residues. This CDR3 reads CASSQVGDPEAFF. CDR3 DNA: TGTGCCAGCAGCCAAGTCGGGGACCCTGAAGCTTTCTTT.

This clonotype was recorded a few times. The rearrangement uses TRBV4-3 and TRBJ1-1; 7 nucleotides match TRBD1. Trimming cost V 0 bases and J 0 bases; bases outside gene matches: 10. Germline V lookup: CDR1 LGHNA, CDR2 YSLEER. The CDR3 loop spans 18 amino acids. CDR3 amino acids: CASSQDLGGRDLNTEAFF. The DNA for the CDR3 is TGCGCCAGCAGCCAAGACTTAGGGGGCCGCGATCTGAACACTGAAGCTTTCTTT.

The chain carries TRBV7-9 and TRBJ2-7; D possibly corresponds to TRBD2 (6 bases). The CDR3 has 14 residues. V was trimmed by 4 bases and J by 0 bases, leaving 10 bases between them. From germline, CDR1 is SEHNR and CDR2 FQNEAQ (reference sequence). CDR3 residues: CASSWGDFSYEQYF. As DNA, the CDR3 is TGTGCCAGCAGCTGGGGGGACTTCTCCTACGAGCAGTACTTC. Drawing the rest from reference TRBV7-9 and TRBJ2-7, the complete variable domain is DTGVSQNPRHKITKRGQNVTFRCDPISEHNRLYWYRQTLGQGPEFLTYFQNEAQLEKSRLLSDRFSAERPKGSFSTLEIQRTEQGDSAMYLCASSWGDFSYEQYFGPGTRLTVT.

In its sample, this clonotype was seen many times. The V gene is TRBV5-1, the J gene TRBJ2-1; D is possibly TRBD1 (6 bases). This CDR3 has 13 residues. V was pared by 2 bases and J by 4 bases, with 7 bases between. The germline V gene has CDR1 SGHRS and CDR2 YFSETQ. CDR3 sequence (DNA): TGCGCCAGCAGCTTCGGACAGTACAATGAGCAGTTCTTC. It encodes CASSFGQYNEQFF.

The V gene is TRBV12-3 or TRBV12-4, the J gene TRBJ1-1; D is undetermined. V was trimmed by 3 bases and J by 1 base, leaving 9 bases between them. This CDR3 region has 14 residues. The DNA for the CDR3 is TGTGCCAGCAGTTTTGGAGCGGGGAACACTGAAGCTTTCTTT. Protein sequence: CASSFGAGNTEAFF.

This clonotype showed up many times. V is TRBV7-9 and J is TRBJ2-3; D perhaps matches TRBD1 (6 bases). Per germline, CDR1 SEHNR and CDR2 FQNEAQ (reference sequence). CDR3 length equals 14 residues. Trimming left V 5 bases short and J 2 bases short, with 11 bases between. The CDR3 here is CASSPGQVTDTQYF. The CDR3 DNA reads as TGTGCCAGCAGCCCGGGACAAGTCACAGATACGCAGTATTTT.

This chain links TRBV6-5 with TRBJ2-3; perhaps TRBD1 as D (6 bases). V gave up 4 bases and J gave up 0 bases, with 14 bases separating them. The CDR3 is 16 amino acids. Germline CDR1 MNHEY, CDR2 SVGAGI. CDR3 sequence (DNA): TGTGCCAGCAGTTCCGAGACAGGAACTAGCACAGATACGCAGTATTTT. It encodes CASSSETGTSTDTQYF.

This clonotype was seen a handful of times. The chain combines TRBV12-3 or TRBV12-4 with TRBJ2-3; tentatively, D is TRBD2 (7 bases). The CDR3 has 15 amino acids. V was clipped by 1 base and J by 6 bases, with 14 bases between them. The CDR3 loop reads CASSLGGGRGDTQYF. CDR3 nucleotides: TGTGCCAGCAGTTTAGGAGGGGGGCGGGGGGATACGCAGTATTTT.

The sample holds many counts of this clonotype. This chain joins TRBV29-1 and TRBJ2-4; 11 nucleotides agree with TRBD2. CDR3 size: 14 residues. CDR1 is SQVTM and CDR2 is ANQGSEA in the germline V gene. Trimming removed 4 bases from V and 8 bases from J; junction bases left unmatched: 7. This CDR3 reads CSVALLAGEDIQYF. In DNA, the CDR3 is TGCAGCGTTGCACTACTAGCGGGAGAGGACATTCAGTACTTC.

This clonotype came up once. This sequence joins TRBV7-8 and TRBJ2-2; D not resolved. CDR3 length equals 11 residues. V was pared by 10 bases and J by 5 bases, with 8 bases between. Germline V gene sequence: CDR1 SGHVS, CDR2 FQNEAQ. The DNA for the CDR3 is TGTGCCACCCCCGTAACCGGGGAGCTGTTTTTT. It yields the protein CATPVTGELFF. Combining the CDR3 with reference TRBV7-8 and TRBJ2-2 gives the whole variable domain GAGVSQSPRYKVAKRGQDVALRCDPISGHVSLFWYQQALGQGPEFLTYFQNEAQLDKSGLPSDRFFAERPEGSVSTLKIQRTQQEDSAVYLCATPVTGELFFGEGSRLTVL.

V is TRBV5-1 and J is TRBJ1-4; TRBD1 matches 7 bases. This CDR3 contains 14 residues. V lost 4 bases, J lost 8 bases, and 8 bases stayed unmatched. Germline CDR1 SGHRS, CDR2 YFSETQ. CDR3 amino acids: CASSLGTEGEKLFF. CDR3 in DNA: TGCGCCAGCAGCCTAGGGACAGAGGGAGAAAAACTGTTTTTT.

This chain joins TRBV29-1 and TRBJ1-2, with D possibly TRBD1 on 5 matching bases. Germline V CDR1 and CDR2: SQVTM, ANQGSEA. Trimming took 0 bases from V and 8 from J, leaving 16 bases between them. The CDR3 extends over 14 amino acids. The CDR3: CSVEDLDSQRGYTF. CDR3 DNA: TGCAGCGTTGAAGATCTCGACAGCCAGAGGGGCTACACCTTC.

J is TRBJ1-1 and V is TRBV9, with D possibly matching TRBD1 (5 bases). V was cut by 4 bases and J by 1 base, with 8 bases left in between. This CDR3 comprises 13 residues. Germline V gene data show CDR1 as SGDLS and CDR2 as YYNGEE. The CDR3 bases are TGTGCCAGCAGCATGGGACCGAACACTGAAGCTTTCTTT. Translating gives CASSMGPNTEAFF. Full variable domain (rest looked up from reference TRBV9 and TRBJ1-1): DSGVTQTPKHLITATGQRVTLRCSPRSGDLSVYWYQQSLDQGLQFLIQYYNGEERAKGNILERFSAQQFPDLHSELNLSSLELGDSALYFCASSMGPNTEAFFGQGTRLTVV.

This clonotype was counted between two and nine times. The rearrangement links TRBV5-6 to TRBJ2-1; 7 bases fit TRBD1. The CDR3 is 13 residues long. After removal of 2 bases from V and 9 bases from J, the junction contained 5 bases not matched to a gene. Germline V lookup: CDR1 SGHDT, CDR2 YYEEEE. DNA for the CDR3: TGTGCCAGCAGCTTTTCAGGGGGTCTTGAGCAGTTCTTC. Amino acid sequence: CASSFSGGLEQFF.

The gene calls are TRBV20-1 and TRBJ1-2; the D is unclear. Germline V gene lookup returns CDR1 DFQATT and CDR2 SNEGSKA (reference sequence). The CDR3 spans 11 residues. With 6 bases removed from V and 10 bases from J, the gap between germline ends came to 15 bases. CDR3 residues: CSAPLDGYYTF. The CDR3, as DNA: TGCAGTGCCCCACTTGACGGATACTACACCTTC.

In its sample, this clonotype was seen a few times. The V and J genes are TRBV27 and TRBJ2-7; tentatively, D is TRBD1 (6 bases). V gave up 5 bases and J gave up 3 bases, with 11 bases separating them. CDR1 is MNHEY and CDR2 is SMNVEV in the germline V gene (reference sequence). CDR3 length: 13 residues. For the CDR3, the DNA is TGTGCCAGCAGTGACGGACAGTACTACGAGCAGTACTTC. Translated: CASSDGQYYEQYF.